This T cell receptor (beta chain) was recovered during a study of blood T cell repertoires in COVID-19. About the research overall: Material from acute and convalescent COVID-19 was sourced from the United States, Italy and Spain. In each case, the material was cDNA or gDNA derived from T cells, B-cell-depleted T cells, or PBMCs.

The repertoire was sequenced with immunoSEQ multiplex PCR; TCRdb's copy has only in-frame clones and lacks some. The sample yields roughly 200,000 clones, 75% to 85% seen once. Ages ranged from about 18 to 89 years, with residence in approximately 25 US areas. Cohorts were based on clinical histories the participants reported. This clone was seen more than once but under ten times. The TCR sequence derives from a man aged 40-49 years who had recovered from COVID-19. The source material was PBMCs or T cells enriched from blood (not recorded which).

The CDR3 loop reads CAGTAGERGGELFF. Here the CDR3 DNA reads TGCGCCGGGACAGCGGGAGAACGGGGCGGGGAGCTGTTTTTT. The gene calls are TRBV5-1 and TRBJ2-2; maybe TRBD2 (8 bases). Trimming removed 10 bases at V and 7 bases at J, with 20 bases between. This CDR3 region has 14 residues. Per germline, CDR1 SGHRS and CDR2 YFSETQ. The variable domain in full, with the rest retrieved from reference TRBV5-1 and TRBJ2-2, is KAGVTQTPRYLIKTRGQQVTLSCSPISGHRSVSWYQQTPGQGLQFLFEYFSETQRNKGNFPGRFSGRQFSNSRSEMNVSTLELGDSALYLCAGTAGERGGELFFGEGSRLTVL.